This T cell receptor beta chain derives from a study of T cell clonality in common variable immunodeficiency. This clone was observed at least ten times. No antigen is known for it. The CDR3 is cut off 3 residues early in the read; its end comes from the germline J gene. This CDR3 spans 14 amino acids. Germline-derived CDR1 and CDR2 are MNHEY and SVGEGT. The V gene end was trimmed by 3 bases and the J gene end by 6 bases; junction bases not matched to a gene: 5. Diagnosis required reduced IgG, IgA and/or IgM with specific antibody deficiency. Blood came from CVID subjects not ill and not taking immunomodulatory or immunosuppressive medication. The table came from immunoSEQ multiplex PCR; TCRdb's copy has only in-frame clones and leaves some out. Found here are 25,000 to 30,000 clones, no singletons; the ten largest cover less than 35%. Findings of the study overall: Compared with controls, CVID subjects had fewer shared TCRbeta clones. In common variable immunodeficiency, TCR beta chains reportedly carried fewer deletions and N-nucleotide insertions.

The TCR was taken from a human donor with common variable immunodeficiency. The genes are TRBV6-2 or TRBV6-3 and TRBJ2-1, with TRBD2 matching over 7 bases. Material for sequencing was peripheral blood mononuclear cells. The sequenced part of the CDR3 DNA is TGTGCCAGCAGTTATACTTTAGCGGGCAATGAG. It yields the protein CASSYTLAGNE. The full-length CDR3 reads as CASSYTLAGNEQFF.